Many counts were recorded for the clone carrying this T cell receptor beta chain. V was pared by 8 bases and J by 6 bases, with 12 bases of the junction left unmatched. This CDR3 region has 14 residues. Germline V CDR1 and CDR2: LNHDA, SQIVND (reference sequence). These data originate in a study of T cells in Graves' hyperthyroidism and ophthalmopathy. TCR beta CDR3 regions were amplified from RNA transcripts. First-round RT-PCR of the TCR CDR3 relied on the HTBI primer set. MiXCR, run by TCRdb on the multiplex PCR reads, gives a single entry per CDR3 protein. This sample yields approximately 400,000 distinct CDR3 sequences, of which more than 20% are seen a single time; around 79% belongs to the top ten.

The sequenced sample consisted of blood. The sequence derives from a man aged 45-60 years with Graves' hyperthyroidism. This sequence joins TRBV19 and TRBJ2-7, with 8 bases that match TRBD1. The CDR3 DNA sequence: TGTGCCAGTGCCACCGGGACAGGACCAGGCGAGCAGTACTTC. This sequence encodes CASATGTGPGEQYF.